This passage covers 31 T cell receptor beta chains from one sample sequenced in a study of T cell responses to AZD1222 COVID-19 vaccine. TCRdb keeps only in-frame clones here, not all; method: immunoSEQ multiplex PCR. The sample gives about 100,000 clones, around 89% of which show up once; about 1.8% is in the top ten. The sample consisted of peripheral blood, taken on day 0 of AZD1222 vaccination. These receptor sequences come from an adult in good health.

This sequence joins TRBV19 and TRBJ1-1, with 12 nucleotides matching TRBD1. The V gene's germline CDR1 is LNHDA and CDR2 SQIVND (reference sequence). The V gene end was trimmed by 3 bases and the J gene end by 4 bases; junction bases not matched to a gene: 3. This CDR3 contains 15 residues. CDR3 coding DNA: TGTGCCAGTAGTATCGGGGACAGGGGGCTCACTGAAGCTTTCTTT. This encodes CASSIGDRGLTEAFF.

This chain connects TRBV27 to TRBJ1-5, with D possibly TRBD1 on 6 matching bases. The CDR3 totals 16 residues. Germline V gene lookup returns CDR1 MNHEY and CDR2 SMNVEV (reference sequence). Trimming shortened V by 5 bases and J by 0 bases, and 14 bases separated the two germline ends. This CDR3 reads CASSHPRGYSNQPQHF. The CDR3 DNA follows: TGTGCCAGCAGTCACCCCAGGGGTTATAGCAATCAGCCCCAGCATTTT.

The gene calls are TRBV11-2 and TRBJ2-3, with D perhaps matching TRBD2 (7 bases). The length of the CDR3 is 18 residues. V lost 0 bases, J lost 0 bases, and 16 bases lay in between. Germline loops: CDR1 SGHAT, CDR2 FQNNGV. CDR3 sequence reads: CASSLDPAGAVSTDTQYF. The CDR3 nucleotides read TGTGCCAGCAGCTTAGATCCCGCGGGGGCGGTCAGCACAGATACGCAGTATTTT.

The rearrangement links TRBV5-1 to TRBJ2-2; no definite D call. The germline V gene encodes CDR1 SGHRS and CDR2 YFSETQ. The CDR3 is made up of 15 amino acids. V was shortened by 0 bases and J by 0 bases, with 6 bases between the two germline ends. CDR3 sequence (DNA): TGCGCCAGCAGCTTGGGCGGCGCGAACACCGGGGAGCTGTTTTTT. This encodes CASSLGGANTGELFF.

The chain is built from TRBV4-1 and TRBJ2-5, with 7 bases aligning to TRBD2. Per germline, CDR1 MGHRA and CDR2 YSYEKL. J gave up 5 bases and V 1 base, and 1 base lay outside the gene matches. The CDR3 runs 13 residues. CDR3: CASSQALAETQYF. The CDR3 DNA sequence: TGCGCCAGCAGCCAAGCACTAGCGGAGACCCAGTACTTC.

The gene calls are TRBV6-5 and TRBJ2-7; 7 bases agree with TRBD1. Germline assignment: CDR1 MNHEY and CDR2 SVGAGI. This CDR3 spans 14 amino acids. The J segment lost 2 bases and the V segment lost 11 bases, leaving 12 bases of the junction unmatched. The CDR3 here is CAGRRSGQTYEQYF. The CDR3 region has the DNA TGTGCCGGAAGGCGATCGGGACAGACCTACGAGCAGTACTTC.

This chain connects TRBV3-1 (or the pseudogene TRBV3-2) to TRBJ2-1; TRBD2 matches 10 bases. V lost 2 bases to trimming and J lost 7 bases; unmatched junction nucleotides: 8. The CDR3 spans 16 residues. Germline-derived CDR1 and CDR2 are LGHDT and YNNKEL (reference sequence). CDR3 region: CASSQNALAGVNEQFF. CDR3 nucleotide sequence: TGTGCCAGCAGCCAAAACGCGCTAGCGGGAGTTAATGAGCAGTTCTTC.

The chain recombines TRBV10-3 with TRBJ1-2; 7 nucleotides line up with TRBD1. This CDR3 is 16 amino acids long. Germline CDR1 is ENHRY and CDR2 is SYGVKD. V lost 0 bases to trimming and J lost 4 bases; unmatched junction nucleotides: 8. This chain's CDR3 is CAISESTLRQGYGYTF. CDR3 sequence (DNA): TGTGCCATCAGTGAGTCGACTCTGAGACAGGGCTATGGCTACACCTTC.

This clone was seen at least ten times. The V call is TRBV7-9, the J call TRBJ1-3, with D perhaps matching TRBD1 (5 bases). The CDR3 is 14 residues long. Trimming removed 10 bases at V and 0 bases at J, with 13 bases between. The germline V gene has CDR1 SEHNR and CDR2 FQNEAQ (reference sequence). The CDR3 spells CATRMGTSGNTIYF. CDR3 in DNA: TGTGCCACGCGCATGGGGACCTCTGGAAACACCATATATTTT.

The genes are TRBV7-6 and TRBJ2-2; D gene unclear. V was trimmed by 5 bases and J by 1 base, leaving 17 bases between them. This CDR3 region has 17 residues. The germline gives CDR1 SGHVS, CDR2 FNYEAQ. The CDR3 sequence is CASSPLGVSENTGELFF. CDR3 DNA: TGTGCCAGCAGCCCCCTCGGTGTCAGTGAGAACACCGGGGAGCTGTTTTTT.

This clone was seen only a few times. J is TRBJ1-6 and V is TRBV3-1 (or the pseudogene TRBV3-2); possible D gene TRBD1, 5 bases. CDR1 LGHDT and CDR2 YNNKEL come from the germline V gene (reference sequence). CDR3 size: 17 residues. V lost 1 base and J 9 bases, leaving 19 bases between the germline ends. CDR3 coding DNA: TGTGCCAGCAGCCAAGTGGTAGTAGGCAGGGCTTTTTCACCCCTCCACTTT. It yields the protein CASSQVVVGRAFSPLHF.

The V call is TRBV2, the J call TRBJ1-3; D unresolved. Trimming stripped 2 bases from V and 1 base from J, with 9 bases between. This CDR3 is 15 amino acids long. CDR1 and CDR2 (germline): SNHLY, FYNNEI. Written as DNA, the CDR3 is TGTGCCAGCAGTGAATATGCAGGTTCTGGAAACACCATATATTTT. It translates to CASSEYAGSGNTIYF. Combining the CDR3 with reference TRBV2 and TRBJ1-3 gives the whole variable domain EPEVTQTPSHQVTQMGQEVILRCVPISNHLYFYWYRQILGQKVEFLVSFYNNEISEKSEIFDDQFSVERPDGSNFTLKIRSTKLEDSAMYFCASSEYAGSGNTIYFGEGSWLTVV.

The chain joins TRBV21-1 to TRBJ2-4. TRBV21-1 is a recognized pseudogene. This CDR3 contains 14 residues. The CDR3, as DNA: TGTGCCAGCAGCAAGGCACGGGACCTAAACATTCAGTACTTC. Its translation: CASSKARDLNIQYF.

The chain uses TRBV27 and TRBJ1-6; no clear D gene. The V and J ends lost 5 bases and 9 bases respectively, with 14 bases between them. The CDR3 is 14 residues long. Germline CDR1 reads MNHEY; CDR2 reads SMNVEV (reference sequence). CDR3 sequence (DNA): TGTGCCAGCAGTGTGACACCCGCGGGTTCACCCCTCCACTTT. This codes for CASSVTPAGSPLHF.

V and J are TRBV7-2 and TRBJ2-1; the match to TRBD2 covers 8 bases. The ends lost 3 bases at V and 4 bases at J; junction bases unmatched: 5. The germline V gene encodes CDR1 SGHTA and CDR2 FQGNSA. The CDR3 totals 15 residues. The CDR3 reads CASSFDLAGYNEQFF. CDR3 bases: TGTGCCAGCAGCTTTGACCTAGCGGGTTACAATGAGCAGTTCTTC.

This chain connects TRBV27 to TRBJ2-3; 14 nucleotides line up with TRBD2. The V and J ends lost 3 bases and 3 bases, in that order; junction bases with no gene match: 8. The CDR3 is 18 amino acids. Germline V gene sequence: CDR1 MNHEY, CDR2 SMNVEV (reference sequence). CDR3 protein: CASSFQRLAGGGTDTQYF. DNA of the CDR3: TGTGCCAGCAGTTTCCAAAGACTAGCGGGAGGGGGTACAGATACGCAGTATTTT.

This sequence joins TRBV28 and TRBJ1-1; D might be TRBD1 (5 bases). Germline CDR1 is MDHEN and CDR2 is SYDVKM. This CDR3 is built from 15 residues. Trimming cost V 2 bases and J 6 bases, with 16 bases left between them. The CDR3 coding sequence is TGTGCCAGCAGTTTACTCAAGGGACCCAAGGCTGAAGCTTTCTTT. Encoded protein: CASSLLKGPKAEAFF.

CDR3 loop: CAIRLDRARYGYTF. Here the CDR3 DNA reads TGTGCCATCAGACTGGACAGGGCGCGCTATGGCTACACCTTC. The chain carries TRBV10-3 and TRBJ1-2, with TRBD1 matching 8 bases. Unmatched junction bases numbered 7, after V lost 6 bases and J lost 4 bases. This CDR3 has 14 residues. Per germline, CDR1 ENHRY and CDR2 SYGVKD.

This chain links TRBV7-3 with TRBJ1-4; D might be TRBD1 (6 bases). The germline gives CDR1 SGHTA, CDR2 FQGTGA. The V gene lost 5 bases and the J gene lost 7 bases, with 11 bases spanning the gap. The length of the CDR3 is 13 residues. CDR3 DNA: TGTGCCAGCAGCAAACACAGGGCTGAAAAACTGTTTTTT. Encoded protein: CASSKHRAEKLFF.

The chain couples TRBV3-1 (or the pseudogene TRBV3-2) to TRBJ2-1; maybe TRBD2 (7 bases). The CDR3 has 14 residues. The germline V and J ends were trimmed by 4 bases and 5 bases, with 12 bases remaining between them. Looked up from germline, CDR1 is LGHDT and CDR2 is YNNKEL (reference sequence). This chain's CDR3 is CASSRGGTDNEQFF. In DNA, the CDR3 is TGTGCCAGCAGCCGGGGGGGCACCGACAATGAGCAGTTCTTC.

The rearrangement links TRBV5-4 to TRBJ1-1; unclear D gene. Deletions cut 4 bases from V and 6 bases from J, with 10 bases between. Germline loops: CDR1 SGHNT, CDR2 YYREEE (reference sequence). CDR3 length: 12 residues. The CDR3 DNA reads TGTGCCAGCAGCGAAGTAAGTGCTGAAGCTTTCTTT. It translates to CASSEVSAEAFF.

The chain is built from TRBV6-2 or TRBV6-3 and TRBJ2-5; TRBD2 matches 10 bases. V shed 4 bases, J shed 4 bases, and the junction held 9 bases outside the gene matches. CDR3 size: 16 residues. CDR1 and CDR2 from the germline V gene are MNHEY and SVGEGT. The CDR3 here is CASSWILAGDGETQYF. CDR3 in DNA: TGTGCCAGCAGTTGGATCCTAGCGGGAGACGGAGAGACCCAGTACTTC.

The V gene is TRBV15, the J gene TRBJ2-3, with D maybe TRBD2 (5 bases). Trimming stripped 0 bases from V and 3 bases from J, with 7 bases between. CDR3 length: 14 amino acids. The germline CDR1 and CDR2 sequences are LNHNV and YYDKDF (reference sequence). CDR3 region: CATSRERVTDTQYF. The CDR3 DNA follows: TGTGCCACCAGCAGAGAGCGGGTTACAGATACGCAGTATTTT.

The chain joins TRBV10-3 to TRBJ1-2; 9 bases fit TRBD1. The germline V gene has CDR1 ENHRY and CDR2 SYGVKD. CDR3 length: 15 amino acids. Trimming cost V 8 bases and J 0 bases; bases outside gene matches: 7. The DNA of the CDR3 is TGTGCCATCGGAAGGGACAGGGCAGCTAACTATGGCTACACCTTC. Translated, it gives CAIGRDRAANYGYTF.

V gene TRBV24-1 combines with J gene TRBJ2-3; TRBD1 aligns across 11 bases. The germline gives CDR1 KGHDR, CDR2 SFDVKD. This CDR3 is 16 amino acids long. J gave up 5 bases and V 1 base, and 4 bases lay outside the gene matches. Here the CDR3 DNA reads TGTGCCACCAGTGATTTCGGACAGGGGGCTGGAGATACGCAGTATTTT. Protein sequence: CATSDFGQGAGDTQYF.

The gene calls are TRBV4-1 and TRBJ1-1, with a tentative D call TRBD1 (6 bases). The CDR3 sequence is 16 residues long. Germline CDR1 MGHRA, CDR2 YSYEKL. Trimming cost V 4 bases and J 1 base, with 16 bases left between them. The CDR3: CASSLGLGGENTEAFF. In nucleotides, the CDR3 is TGCGCCAGCAGCCTAGGCCTTGGGGGCGAGAACACTGAAGCTTTCTTT.

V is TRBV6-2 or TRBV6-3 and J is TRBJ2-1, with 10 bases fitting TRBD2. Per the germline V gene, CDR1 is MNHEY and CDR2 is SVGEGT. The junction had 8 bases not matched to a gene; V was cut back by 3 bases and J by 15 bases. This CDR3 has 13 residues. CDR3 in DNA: TGTGCCAGCAGTTATCCGTCAGCGGGAGGGCGGTTCTTC. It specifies CASSYPSAGGRFF.

The CDR3 spells CASSRAYEQYF. The DNA for the CDR3 is TGTGCCAGCAGCCGTGCCTACGAGCAGTACTTC. V and J are TRBV3-1 (or the pseudogene TRBV3-2) and TRBJ2-7; no clear D gene. Trimming stripped 4 bases from V and 2 bases from J, with 3 bases between. The CDR3 length is 11 residues. From germline, CDR1 is LGHDT and CDR2 YNNKEL (reference sequence).

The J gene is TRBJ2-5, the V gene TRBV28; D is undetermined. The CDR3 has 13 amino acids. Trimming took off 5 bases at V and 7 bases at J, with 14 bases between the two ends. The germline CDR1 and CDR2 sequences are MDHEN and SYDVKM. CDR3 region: CASSPPPATTQYF. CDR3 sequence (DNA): TGTGCCAGCAGTCCGCCCCCCGCTACGACCCAGTACTTC.

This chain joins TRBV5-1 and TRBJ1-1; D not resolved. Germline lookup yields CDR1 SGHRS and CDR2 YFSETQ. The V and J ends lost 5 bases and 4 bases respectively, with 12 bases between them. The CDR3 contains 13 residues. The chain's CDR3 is CASRNTGGTEAFF. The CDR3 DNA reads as TGCGCCAGCAGAAATACCGGAGGCACTGAAGCTTTCTTT. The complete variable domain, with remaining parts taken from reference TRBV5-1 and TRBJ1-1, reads KAGVTQTPRYLIKTRGQQVTLSCSPISGHRSVSWYQQTPGQGLQFLFEYFSETQRNKGNFPGRFSGRQFSNSRSEMNVSTLELGDSALYLCASRNTGGTEAFFGQGTRLTVV.

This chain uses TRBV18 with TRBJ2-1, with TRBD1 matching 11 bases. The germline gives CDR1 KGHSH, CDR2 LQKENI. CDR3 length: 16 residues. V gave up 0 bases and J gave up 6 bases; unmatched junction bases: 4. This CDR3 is CASSPPGTGGLNEQFF. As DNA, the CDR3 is TGTGCCAGCTCACCACCTGGGACAGGGGGTCTCAATGAGCAGTTCTTC.